A single sample is the source of the 27 T cell receptor beta chains below, sequenced in a study of memory CD4+ T cells and cytomegalovirus serostatus. Profiling relied on immunoSEQ multiplex PCR, and the TCRdb table lists in-frame clones only, not all of them. The profile shows around 99,000 clones, approximately 80% of them singletons. The sort gate was single viable CD3+CD4+CD8-CD45RO+ cells for memory CD4+ T cells. Specimen: memory CD4+ T cells from blood. The receptors shown here come from an adult in good health and CMV-seropositive.

V gene TRBV5-1 combines with J gene TRBJ1-2, with a tentative D call TRBD1 (5 bases). With 4 bases removed from V and 4 bases from J, the gap between germline ends came to 14 bases. CDR1 and CDR2 (germline): SGHRS, YFSETQ. The CDR3 contains 14 residues. CDR3 in amino acids: CASSLGRQGYGYTF. The CDR3 DNA is TGCGCCAGCAGCCTGGGGCGGCAGGGCTATGGCTACACCTTC.

The chain uses TRBV5-1 and TRBJ2-3; D remains unclear. Between the trimmed V and J ends, which lost 0 bases and 9 bases, there was a span of 8 bases. This CDR3 spans 12 amino acids. Germline V gene sequence: CDR1 SGHRS, CDR2 YFSETQ. For the CDR3, the DNA is TGCGCCAGCAGCTTGGATACGGAAACGCAGTATTTT. Translating it yields CASSLDTETQYF.

This clone was recorded a few times. The chain carries TRBV29-1 and TRBJ2-1, with D maybe TRBD2 (6 bases). CDR1 is SQVTM and CDR2 is ANQGSEA in the germline V gene. V dropped 6 bases and J dropped 0 bases, with 12 bases sitting between them. The CDR3 extends over 14 amino acids. The CDR3 is CSVGGKVSYNEQFF. The DNA for the CDR3 is TGCAGCGTGGGAGGAAAGGTCTCCTACAATGAGCAGTTCTTC.

The V and J genes are TRBV18 and TRBJ1-1; tentatively, D is TRBD1 (6 bases). Germline V gives CDR1 KGHSH, CDR2 LQKENI. The CDR3 is 13 amino acids. V lost 6 bases and J lost 3, with 11 bases in between. CDR3 protein: CASSQGGDTEAFF. The CDR3 DNA follows: TGTGCCAGCTCTCAAGGGGGTGACACTGAAGCTTTCTTT.

The V and J genes are TRBV28 and TRBJ2-1; tentative D call: TRBD2 (5 bases). CDR3 length: 16 residues. In germline, CDR1 is MDHEN, CDR2 SYDVKM. The germline V and J ends were trimmed by 2 bases and 8 bases, with 19 bases remaining between them. The CDR3 sequence: CASSLLGLGETDEQFF. CDR3 nucleotide sequence: TGTGCCAGCAGTTTACTCGGACTGGGTGAGACTGATGAGCAGTTCTTC. Full variable domain (missing parts from reference TRBV28 and TRBJ2-1): DVKVTQSSRYLVKRTGEKVFLECVQDMDHENMFWYRQDPGLGLRLIYFSYDVKMKEKGDIPEGYSVSREKKERFSLILESASTNQTSMYLCASSLLGLGETDEQFFGPGTRLTVL.

CDR3 region: CASSSADRGYGYTF. DNA for the CDR3: TGTGCCAGCAGCTCGGCGGACAGGGGCTATGGCTACACCTTC. V gene TRBV5-4 combines with J gene TRBJ1-2; 9 bases are shared with TRBD1. Trimming took 3 bases from V and 4 from J; bases not matched to a gene: 4. Germline V gives CDR1 SGHNT, CDR2 YYREEE (reference sequence). The CDR3 loop spans 14 amino acids.

This chain joins TRBV19 and TRBJ1-5, with 9 bases identical to TRBD1. Germline V gene sequence: CDR1 LNHDA, CDR2 SQIVND (reference sequence). Trimming removed 4 bases from V and 6 bases from J; junction bases left unmatched: 4. This CDR3 is built from 14 residues. CDR3 in amino acids: CASSTQTGGQPQHF. CDR3 coding DNA: TGTGCCAGTAGTACGCAGACAGGGGGTCAGCCCCAGCATTTT.

The chain is built from TRBV18 and TRBJ2-5; no definite D call. Trimming left V 8 bases short and J 1 base short, with 14 bases between. The CDR3 is 14 residues long. Germline V gives CDR1 KGHSH, CDR2 LQKENI. The CDR3, as DNA: TGTGCCAGCGAGGCTGGATTAACCCAAGAGACCCAGTACTTC. Amino acids: CASEAGLTQETQYF.

V usage is TRBV2 and J usage is TRBJ2-7; 14 bases map to TRBD2. The CDR3 length is 13 residues. Germline CDR1 SNHLY, CDR2 FYNNEI. The junction had 1 base not matched to a gene; V was cut back by 8 bases and J by 4 bases. The CDR3 sequence: CASGLAGGYEQYF. As DNA, the CDR3 is TGTGCCAGCGGACTAGCGGGAGGTTACGAGCAGTACTTC. Complete variable domain (other parts from reference TRBV2 and TRBJ2-7): EPEVTQTPSHQVTQMGQEVILRCVPISNHLYFYWYRQILGQKVEFLVSFYNNEISEKSEIFDDQFSVERPDGSNFTLKIRSTKLEDSAMYFCASGLAGGYEQYFGPGTRLTVT.

The chain carries TRBV28 and TRBJ2-7; D is perhaps TRBD2 (5 bases). V was clipped by 6 bases and J by 0 bases, with 12 bases between them. There are 14 residues in the CDR3. Germline CDR1 is MDHEN and CDR2 is SYDVKM. The CDR3 coding sequence is TGTGCCAGCAGGGCCGCGGGCAGCTCCTACGAGCAGTACTTC. This sequence encodes CASRAAGSSYEQYF.

This chain uses TRBV2 with TRBJ2-3, with 12 positions matching TRBD2. Losses at the gene ends were 7 bases for V and 10 bases for J; bases not matched to a gene: 6. The CDR3 totals 13 residues. In germline, CDR1 is SNHLY, CDR2 FYNNEI. CDR3 in amino acids: CASKRTSGNAQYF. The CDR3 DNA reads TGTGCCAGCAAGAGGACTAGCGGGAATGCGCAGTATTTT.

This chain links TRBV5-5 with TRBJ1-5; unclear D gene. V shed 1 base and J shed 2 bases, with 10 bases lying between them. CDR1 is SGHKS and CDR2 is YYEKEE in the germline V gene (reference sequence). The CDR3 totals 15 residues. The CDR3: CASSLWGAGNQPQHF. The CDR3 region has the DNA TGTGCCAGCAGCTTGTGGGGAGCGGGCAATCAGCCCCAGCATTTT. The full variable domain, in which reference TRBV5-5 and TRBJ1-5 provide the parts outside the CDR3, is DAGVTQSPTHLIKTRGQQVTLRCSPISGHKSVSWYQQVLGQGPQFIFQYYEKEERGRGNFPDRFSARQFPNYSSELNVNALLLGDSALYLCASSLWGAGNQPQHFGDGTRLSIL.

The chain recombines TRBV4-1 with TRBJ2-6; 11 bases match TRBD2. The CDR3 runs 18 residues. Germline loops: CDR1 MGHRA, CDR2 YSYEKL. The V gene end was trimmed by 1 base and the J gene end by 4 bases; junction bases not matched to a gene: 6. The CDR3: CASSQGTSGSTGANVLTF. The DNA for the CDR3 is TGCGCCAGCAGCCAAGGTACTAGCGGGAGTACAGGGGCCAACGTCCTGACTTTC.

The table lists this clone with a few counts. The gene calls are TRBV7-2 and TRBJ1-2, with D maybe TRBD1 (5 bases). CDR1 and CDR2 (germline): SGHTA, FQGNSA. CDR3 length: 13 amino acids. The V gene lost 5 bases and the J gene lost 5 bases, with 12 bases spanning the gap. CDR3: CASSPGRQYGYTF. In DNA form, the CDR3 reads TGTGCCAGCAGCCCAGGGCGCCAGTATGGCTACACCTTC.

The chain is built from TRBV18 and TRBJ1-5; no reliable D call. This CDR3 spans 15 amino acids. With 0 bases removed from V and 6 bases from J, the gap between germline ends came to 12 bases. Germline values: CDR1 KGHSH, CDR2 LQKENI. Written as DNA, the CDR3 is TGTGCCAGCTCACCACCCCGAGCCGGCGGTCAGCCCCAGCATTTT. This gives the protein CASSPPRAGGQPQHF.

This chain joins TRBV5-8 and TRBJ2-1, with D unresolved. This CDR3 has 15 residues. Looked up from germline, CDR1 is SGHTS and CDR2 is YDEGEE. Trimming stripped 1 base from V and 0 bases from J, with 8 bases between. CDR3 sequence reads: CASSLFPYSYNEQFF. For the CDR3, the DNA is TGTGCCAGCAGCTTGTTTCCGTACTCCTACAATGAGCAGTTCTTC.

The gene calls are TRBV30 and TRBJ1-6; the D gene is possibly TRBD1 (5 bases). This CDR3 comprises 13 residues. V lost 3 bases to trimming and J lost 5 bases, with 8 bases between them. The germline V gene has CDR1 GTSNPN and CDR2 SVGIG (reference sequence). CDR3 protein: CAWSGGNNSPLHF. CDR3 bases: TGTGCCTGGAGCGGGGGAAATAATTCACCCCTCCACTTT.

CDR3 in amino acids: CASSKKETQYF. Written as DNA, the CDR3 is TGTGCCAGCAGCAAGAAAGAGACCCAGTACTTC. This chain joins TRBV21-1 and TRBJ2-5. TRBV21-1 is a pseudogene locus. There are 11 residues in the CDR3.

V and J are TRBV30 and TRBJ1-2; 7 bases map to TRBD1. With 0 bases clipped from V and 0 bases from J, the junction kept 4 bases outside the gene matches. From germline, CDR1 is GTSNPN and CDR2 SVGIG (reference sequence). This CDR3 region has 15 residues. CDR3 sequence (DNA): TGTGCCTGGAGTGTTCGCGGGACAGCTAACTATGGCTACACCTTC. It codes for CAWSVRGTANYGYTF.

The CDR3 sequence: CASSLQGTPNTEAFF. The CDR3 nucleotides are TGCGCCAGCAGCTTGCAGGGGACACCGAACACTGAAGCTTTCTTT. The chain carries TRBV5-1 and TRBJ1-1; perhaps TRBD1 as D (6 bases). V was shortened by 1 base and J by 1 base, with 11 bases between the two germline ends. The germline V gene encodes CDR1 SGHRS and CDR2 YFSETQ. The CDR3 has 15 amino acids.

This chain joins TRBV19 and TRBJ1-5, with 9 bases aligning to TRBD1. V gave up 4 bases and J gave up 6 bases; unmatched junction bases: 10. This CDR3 is 16 amino acids long. The germline V gene has CDR1 LNHDA and CDR2 SQIVND (reference sequence). The CDR3 coding sequence is TGTGCCAGTAGTACCTGGGACAGGGAGGGGGGTCAGCCCCAGCATTTT. This translates into CASSTWDREGGQPQHF.

V and J are TRBV10-3 and TRBJ2-3, with 10 bases fitting TRBD2. The CDR3 covers 15 residues. V trimming: 5 bases; J trimming: 1 base; junction bases outside the gene matches: 3. Germline lookup yields CDR1 ENHRY and CDR2 SYGVKD. The CDR3 loop reads CAISSLAGGTDTQYF. The CDR3 coding sequence is TGTGCCATCAGTTCCCTAGCGGGAGGCACAGATACGCAGTATTTT.

The CDR3 loop is CASSHPHTRGLETQYF. The CDR3 DNA follows: TGTGCCAGCAGCCATCCTCACACCAGGGGGCTGGAGACCCAGTACTTC. The V and J genes are TRBV7-4 and TRBJ2-5, with TRBD1 matching 8 bases. V lost 5 bases and J lost 5; bases outside the gene matches: 13. CDR3 length: 16 amino acids. Germline CDR1 and CDR2: SGHVT and SQSDAQ.

The chain joins TRBV4-1 to TRBJ2-5; tentative D call: TRBD2 (5 bases). Looked up from germline, CDR1 is MGHRA and CDR2 is YSYEKL. CDR3 length equals 13 residues. V lost 1 base and J lost 3, with 6 bases in between. The CDR3 is CASSQAEEETQYF. CDR3 nucleotide sequence: TGCGCCAGCAGCCAAGCGGAGGAAGAGACCCAGTACTTC.

This chain uses TRBV20-1 with TRBJ1-1; a weak D match, TRBD1 (6 bases). CDR1 is DFQATT, CDR2 SNEGSKA, per germline (reference sequence). This CDR3 is built from 11 residues. V lost 5 bases, J lost 11 bases, and 15 bases lay in between. DNA of the CDR3: TGCAGTGCTCCACAGGGTGGGGGGGCTTTCTTT. Translated: CSAPQGGGAFF.

The genes are TRBV5-1 and TRBJ2-3; 11 bases match TRBD1. The germline V gene encodes CDR1 SGHRS and CDR2 YFSETQ. V dropped 2 bases and J dropped 2; count of bases not matched to a gene: 16. The CDR3 runs to 20 residues. CDR3 sequence: CASSLTGQGAASGNTDTQYF. As DNA, the CDR3 is TGCGCCAGCAGCTTAACCGGACAGGGGGCGGCTAGCGGAAACACAGATACGCAGTATTTT.

The rearrangement links TRBV2 to TRBJ1-2; D is perhaps TRBD1 (6 bases). V was trimmed by 4 bases and J by 8 bases, leaving 14 bases between them. There are 13 residues in the CDR3. CDR1 SNHLY and CDR2 FYNNEI come from the germline V gene. DNA of the CDR3: TGTGCCAGCAGTGGAGAGGAGACAGGAGGCTACACCTTC. It yields the protein CASSGEETGGYTF. Supplemented by reference TRBV2 and TRBJ1-2, the full variable domain reads EPEVTQTPSHQVTQMGQEVILRCVPISNHLYFYWYRQILGQKVEFLVSFYNNEISEKSEIFDDQFSVERPDGSNFTLKIRSTKLEDSAMYFCASSGEETGGYTFGSGTRLTVV.